What follows are 17 T cell receptor beta chains derived from one specimen sequenced in a study of blood T cell repertoires in COVID-19. Assay: immunoSEQ multiplex PCR; the TCRdb copy retains only in-frame clones and omits some. The sample carries roughly 90,000 clones, approximately 85% recorded once. The sample consisted of peripheral blood. Every receptor here comes from a human donor in a cohort sampled during active COVID-19.

The chain uses TRBV9 and TRBJ2-1; 7 bases are a match to TRBD2. V dropped 3 bases and J dropped 1; count of bases not matched to a gene: 7. CDR1 is SGDLS, CDR2 YYNGEE, per germline. The CDR3 has 16 amino acids. CDR3 loop: CASSGWGGGSYNEQFF. The DNA for the CDR3 is TGTGCCAGCAGCGGATGGGGGGGAGGGTCCTACAATGAGCAGTTCTTC.

This chain links TRBV7-2 with TRBJ1-3, with D perhaps matching TRBD1 (5 bases). CDR3 length: 13 amino acids. The V gene lost 5 bases and the J gene lost 4 bases, with 9 bases spanning the gap. Germline V CDR1 and CDR2: SGHTA, FQGNSA. The CDR3 sequence: CASSVYRGNTIYF. CDR3 in DNA: TGTGCCAGCAGCGTATACAGGGGAAACACCATATATTTT.

The genes are TRBV3-1 (or the pseudogene TRBV3-2) and TRBJ2-3, with 8 nucleotides matching TRBD2. The CDR3 runs 15 residues. Germline CDR1 is LGHDT and CDR2 is YNNKEL (reference sequence). V gave up 2 bases and J gave up 2 bases; unmatched junction bases: 3. The CDR3: CASSQTSGPTDTQYF. DNA of the CDR3: TGTGCCAGCAGCCAAACTAGCGGCCCCACAGATACGCAGTATTTT.

The chain recombines TRBV7-2 with TRBJ1-2; a weak D match, TRBD1 (5 bases). V dropped 2 bases and J dropped 7 bases, with 14 bases sitting between them. CDR1 SGHTA and CDR2 FQGNSA come from the germline V gene. CDR3 length: 14 residues. CDR3 sequence reads: CASSLPGREGGYTF. The CDR3 DNA sequence: TGTGCCAGCAGCTTACCCGGCAGGGAGGGTGGCTACACCTTC. Full variable domain (missing parts from reference TRBV7-2 and TRBJ1-2): GAGVSQSPSNKVTEKGKDVELRCDPISGHTALYWYRQSLGQGLEFLIYFQGNSAPDKSGLPSDRFSAERTGGSVSTLTIQRTQQEDSAVYLCASSLPGREGGYTFGSGTRLTVV.

This clone was observed once. The chain carries TRBV27 and TRBJ1-5, with TRBD1 as a possible D gene (5 bases). CDR1 and CDR2 (germline): MNHEY, SMNVEV (reference sequence). V was cut by 7 bases and J by 7 bases, with 23 bases left in between. The CDR3 sequence is 16 residues long. The CDR3 loop reads CASTPEGIRVPQPQHF. Written as DNA, the CDR3 is TGTGCCAGCACCCCAGAAGGGATCAGGGTCCCACAGCCCCAGCATTTT.

Here the CDR3 DNA reads TGTGCCAGCAGTCCCAGGGAGACCCAGTACTTC. Its protein product is CASSPRETQYF. This sequence joins TRBV5-8 and TRBJ2-5; D remains ambiguous. The CDR3 has 11 residues. Germline loops: CDR1 SGHTS, CDR2 YDEGEE. V was shortened by 5 bases and J by 5 bases, with 7 bases between the two germline ends.

This clone was detected a few times. The chain uses TRBV5-6 and TRBJ1-1; no clear D gene. Germline V CDR1 and CDR2: SGHDT, YYEEEE. The CDR3 contains 13 residues. V shed 0 bases and J shed 8 bases, with 11 bases lying between them. In nucleotides, the CDR3 is TGTGCCAGCAGCTTGGCCGAGGTTACCGAAGCTTTCTTT. Its translation is CASSLAEVTEAFF.

V is TRBV28 and J is TRBJ2-7; 12 bases align to TRBD2. Per germline, CDR1 MDHEN and CDR2 SYDVKM. The CDR3 runs 14 residues. After removal of 2 bases from V and 7 bases from J, the junction contained 3 bases not matched to a gene. The CDR3 region is CASSLGLAGREQYF. The CDR3 coding sequence is TGTGCCAGCAGTTTAGGACTAGCGGGAAGAGAGCAGTACTTC.

This chain links TRBV7-9 with TRBJ2-2, with 10 bases lining up with TRBD1. The CDR3 consists of 15 residues. Germline loops: CDR1 SEHNR, CDR2 FQNEAQ (reference sequence). Trimming removed 5 bases from V and 6 bases from J; junction bases left unmatched: 6. The CDR3 nucleotides are TGTGCCAGCAGCCCCGGGACAGGGGACGCCGGGGAGCTGTTTTTT. It specifies CASSPGTGDAGELFF. Full variable domain (remainder filled in from reference TRBV7-9 and TRBJ2-2): DTGVSQNPRHKITKRGQNVTFRCDPISEHNRLYWYRQTLGQGPEFLTYFQNEAQLEKSRLLSDRFSAERPKGSFSTLEIQRTEQGDSAMYLCASSPGTGDAGELFFGEGSRLTVL.

This chain joins TRBV9 and TRBJ2-3; D might be TRBD2 (5 bases). Looked up from germline, CDR1 is SGDLS and CDR2 is YYNGEE. Trimming shortened V by 1 base and J by 1 base, and 10 bases separated the two germline ends. CDR3 length equals 15 residues. The CDR3 region is CASSVHGGGTDTQYF. DNA for the CDR3: TGTGCCAGCAGCGTACACGGAGGAGGCACAGATACGCAGTATTTT.

The rearrangement uses TRBV18 and TRBJ1-1, with 10 bases aligning to TRBD1. The CDR3 is 16 amino acids. With 3 bases clipped from V and 2 bases from J, the junction kept 6 bases outside the gene matches. Germline V gene sequence: CDR1 KGHSH, CDR2 LQKENI. The CDR3 sequence is CASSPLGQGGNTEAFF. The CDR3 bases are TGTGCCAGCTCACCTTTAGGACAGGGGGGTAACACTGAAGCTTTCTTT. Together with reference TRBV18 and TRBJ1-1, the CDR3 gives the full variable domain: NAGVMQNPRHLVRRRGQEARLRCSPMKGHSHVYWYRQLPEEGLKFMVYLQKENIIDESGMPKERFSAEFPKEGPSILRIQQVVRGDSAAYFCASSPLGQGGNTEAFFGQGTRLTVV.

This clone appeared a few times. V gene TRBV12-5 combines with J gene TRBJ2-7; D unclear. The CDR3 has 11 residues. Germline loops: CDR1 LGHNT, CDR2 FRNRAP. Trimming pared 7 bases from V and 3 bases from J, leaving 7 bases between. Here the CDR3 reads CASEPYYEQYF. The CDR3 DNA reads as TGTGCTAGTGAACCCTACTACGAGCAGTACTTC. Based on the CDR3 plus reference TRBV12-5 and TRBJ2-7, the full variable domain is DARVTQTPRHKVTEMGQEVTMRCQPILGHNTVFWYRQTMMQGLELLAYFRNRAPLDDSGMPKDRFSAEMPDATLATLKIQPSEPRDSAVYFCASEPYYEQYFGPGTRLTVT.

This chain uses TRBV29-1 with TRBJ2-6; TRBD1 agrees at 7 bases. The germline V gene encodes CDR1 SQVTM and CDR2 ANQGSEA. This CDR3 comprises 12 residues. With V trimmed by 7 bases and J by 4 bases, 1 base remained unmatched. For the CDR3, the DNA is TGCAGCGCGGGACAGGGGGCCAACGTCCTGACTTTC. This sequence encodes CSAGQGANVLTF.

This clone was detected once. This rearrangement joins TRBV7-2 to TRBJ1-1; TRBD1 matches 7 bases. Germline loops: CDR1 SGHTA, CDR2 FQGNSA. The CDR3 has 14 residues. Unmatched junction bases numbered 2, after V lost 3 bases and J lost 1 base. Here the CDR3 reads CASSFWDRNTEAFF. The CDR3 DNA reads TGTGCCAGCAGCTTTTGGGACAGGAACACTGAAGCTTTCTTT.

The rearrangement joins TRBV12-5 to TRBJ1-1; no clear D. V lost 3 bases, J lost 4 bases, and 6 bases lay in between. CDR1 and CDR2 from the germline V gene are LGHNT and FRNRAP. The CDR3 is 12 amino acids. For the CDR3, the DNA is TGTGCTAGTGGTTTTTCGGGCACTGAAGCTTTCTTT. It codes for CASGFSGTEAFF. Looking up the rest from reference TRBV12-5 and TRBJ1-1 gives the full variable domain: DARVTQTPRHKVTEMGQEVTMRCQPILGHNTVFWYRQTMMQGLELLAYFRNRAPLDDSGMPKDRFSAEMPDATLATLKIQPSEPRDSAVYFCASGFSGTEAFFGQGTRLTVV.

V and J are TRBV11-2 and TRBJ2-7; 10 nucleotides agree with TRBD2. The CDR3 runs to 14 residues. V lost 3 bases to trimming and J lost 5 bases; unmatched junction nucleotides: 4. CDR1 is SGHAT, CDR2 FQNNGV, per germline. CDR3 coding DNA: TGTGCCAGCAGCTTCTCACTAGCGGGAAACGAGCAGTACTTC. Translated, it gives CASSFSLAGNEQYF.

This chain connects TRBV13 to TRBJ1-6; no firm D call. Looked up from germline, CDR1 is PRHDT and CDR2 is FYEKMQ (reference sequence). V dropped 1 base and J dropped 10 bases, with 11 bases sitting between them. The CDR3 has 14 residues. The CDR3 reads CASSLEQSSSPLHF. The DNA of the CDR3 is TGTGCCAGCAGCTTAGAACAGTCAAGCTCACCCCTCCACTTT.